These T cell receptor beta chains were read from a single sample in a study of CD8 T cells in ankylosing spondylitis. TCRdb processed the 5' RACE reads anew with MiXCR; each CDR3 protein has one entry. Of 450,000 to 550,000 distinct CDR3 sequences in the sample, roughly 5% were seen once. The sequencing input was blood, either unsorted or a sorted T cell fraction (not recorded which). The receptors come from a male donor with ankylosing spondylitis. Both conserved end residues are part of each CDR3. The order of the fields is CDR3 protein, CDR3 DNA, V gene, J gene, clone size, D gene. D genes are given only for firm matches. Only part of the rows carry a size: once, few, many, or a class if the clone is expanded.

CDR3 protein: CASSLPPRFSGSYEQYF; CDR3 DNA: TGTGCCAGCAGTTTACCCCCCCGTTTTTCGGGCTCCTACGAGCAGTACTTC; V gene: TRBV28; J gene: TRBJ2-7; clone size: .; D gene: .
CDR3 protein: CASSLRDGSNQPQHF; CDR3 DNA: TGTGCCAGCAGCCTCCGGGACGGTAGCAATCAGCCCCAGCATTTT; V gene: TRBV27; J gene: TRBJ1-5; clone size: many; D gene: .
CDR3 protein: CATSTRQVGYGYTF; CDR3 DNA: TGTGCCACCAGCACCCGACAGGTGGGCTATGGCTACACCTTC; V gene: TRBV15; J gene: TRBJ1-2; clone size: many; D gene: .
CDR3 protein: CSAPLSGRTYEQYF; CDR3 DNA: TGCAGTGCTCCCCTTAGCGGGAGGACTTACGAGCAGTACTTC; V gene: TRBV20-1; J gene: TRBJ2-7; clone size: many; D gene: TRBD2
CDR3 protein: CAISEPRGNGELFF; CDR3 DNA: TGTGCCATCAGTGAACCCAGGGGTAACGGGGAGCTGTTTTTT; V gene: TRBV10-3; J gene: TRBJ2-2; clone size: many; D gene: .
CDR3 protein: CASIGGGIGNEQFF; CDR3 DNA: TGTGCCAGCATCGGTGGCGGGATCGGAAATGAGCAGTTCTTC; V gene: TRBV6-1; J gene: TRBJ2-1; clone size: few; D gene: .
CDR3 protein: CASSSSGTGGFYEQYF; CDR3 DNA: TGTGCCAGCAGCAGTTCCGGGACAGGGGGTTTCTACGAGCAGTACTTC; V gene: TRBV11-1; J gene: TRBJ2-7; clone size: few; D gene: TRBD1
CDR3 protein: CASGLSRSSYNEQFF; CDR3 DNA: TGTGCCAGCGGCCTATCTCGGAGCTCCTACAATGAGCAGTTCTTC; V gene: TRBV11-2; J gene: TRBJ2-1; clone size: many; D gene: .
CDR3 protein: CASSRGLVRALSTDTQYF; CDR3 DNA: TGTGCCAGCAGCCGGGGACTCGTGAGGGCACTCAGCACAGATACGCAGTATTTT; V gene: TRBV5-6; J gene: TRBJ2-3; clone size: many; D gene: .
CDR3 protein: CASSSETELFF; CDR3 DNA: TGTGCCAGCAGTTCCGAAACGGAGCTGTTTTTT; V gene: TRBV12-3/TRBV12-4; J gene: TRBJ2-2; clone size: many; D gene: .
CDR3 protein: CASSSRVADTQYF; CDR3 DNA: TGTGCCAGCAGCTCGAGGGTTGCAGATACGCAGTATTTT; V gene: TRBV7-2; J gene: TRBJ2-3; clone size: once; D gene: .
CDR3 protein: CASSLTGWDQPQHF; CDR3 DNA: TGTGCCAGCAGCTTAACGGGGTGGGACCAGCCCCAGCATTTT; V gene: TRBV11-2; J gene: TRBJ1-5; clone size: many; D gene: .
CDR3 protein: CASSTDRGLGEQYF; CDR3 DNA: TGCGCCAGCAGTACTGACAGGGGGCTGGGCGAGCAGTACTTC; V gene: TRBV5-1; J gene: TRBJ2-7; clone size: .; D gene: TRBD1
CDR3 protein: CSARGVANTEAFF; CDR3 DNA: TGCAGTGCTAGAGGGGTGGCGAACACTGAAGCTTTCTTT; V gene: TRBV20-1; J gene: TRBJ1-1; clone size: many; D gene: .
CDR3 protein: CSARRGHGLANYGYTF; CDR3 DNA: TGCAGTGCTAGAAGGGGACACGGACTGGCTAACTATGGCTACACCTTC; V gene: TRBV20-1; J gene: TRBJ1-2; clone size: many; D gene: .
CDR3 protein: CASSLALPGGETQYF; CDR3 DNA: TGTGCCAGCAGCTTAGCGCTCCCGGGGGGGGAGACCCAGTACTTC; V gene: TRBV7-2; J gene: TRBJ2-5; clone size: many; D gene: TRBD2
CDR3 protein: CASSYRGEGPNF; CDR3 DNA: TGTGCCAGCAGTTACCGTGGCGAGGGTCCCAACTTC; V gene: TRBV6-2/TRBV6-3; J gene: TRBJ2-4; clone size: many; D gene: .
CDR3 protein: CSARDGDFYEQYF; CDR3 DNA: TGCAGTGCTAGAGATGGGGATTTCTACGAGCAGTACTTC; V gene: TRBV20-1; J gene: TRBJ2-7; clone size: few; D gene: .
CDR3 protein: CASSLEWGSGNTIYF; CDR3 DNA: TGCGCCAGCAGCTTGGAGTGGGGATCTGGAAACACCATATATTTT; V gene: TRBV5-1; J gene: TRBJ1-3; clone size: many; D gene: .
CDR3 protein: CASSSRRRTASYNEQFF; CDR3 DNA: TGTGCCAGCAGCTCACGACGACGGACAGCCTCCTACAATGAGCAGTTCTTC; V gene: TRBV7-9; J gene: TRBJ2-1; clone size: many; D gene: .
CDR3 protein: CASSAAGQRLGYGYTF; CDR3 DNA: TGTGCCAGCAGCGCAGCCGGACAGCGCCTGGGCTATGGCTACACCTTC; V gene: TRBV28; J gene: TRBJ1-2; clone size: .; D gene: .
CDR3 protein: CATSRHQGNANQPQHF; CDR3 DNA: TGTGCCACCAGCAGGCATCAGGGGAACGCCAATCAGCCCCAGCATTTT; V gene: TRBV15; J gene: TRBJ1-5; clone size: many; D gene: .
CDR3 protein: CSAARAGGTGENSNQPQHF; CDR3 DNA: TGCAGTGCCGCTCGAGCCGGAGGGACAGGGGAAAATAGCAATCAGCCCCAGCATTTT; V gene: TRBV20-1; J gene: TRBJ1-5; clone size: many; D gene: TRBD1
CDR3 protein: CASSHHPPRDGNYEQYF; CDR3 DNA: TGCGCCAGCAGCCACCACCCCCCCAGGGACGGCAACTACGAGCAGTACTTC; V gene: TRBV4-3; J gene: TRBJ2-7; clone size: many; D gene: .
CDR3 protein: CASSLRPSGTGSTNEKLFF; CDR3 DNA: TGCGCCAGCAGCTTGCGGCCCTCAGGGACAGGATCAACTAATGAAAAACTGTTTTTT; V gene: TRBV5-1; J gene: TRBJ1-4; clone size: many; D gene: TRBD1
CDR3 protein: CASSSQLGTQYF; CDR3 DNA: TGCGCCAGCAGCTCACAACTGGGGACCCAGTACTTC; V gene: TRBV4-3; J gene: TRBJ2-5; clone size: many; D gene: .
CDR3 protein: CASSESGPVAF; CDR3 DNA: TGTGCCAGCAGTGAATCGGGTCCAGTGGCCTTC; V gene: TRBV25-1; J gene: TRBJ1-2; clone size: many; D gene: .
CDR3 protein: CSASTSGSYIQYF; CDR3 DNA: TGCAGTGCTAGCACTAGCGGGAGTTACATTCAGTACTTC; V gene: TRBV20-1; J gene: TRBJ2-4; clone size: many; D gene: TRBD2
CDR3 protein: CASSTQTAFSGGYTF; CDR3 DNA: TGTGCCAGCAGTACTCAAACAGCTTTCAGCGGGGGCTACACCTTC; V gene: TRBV27; J gene: TRBJ1-2; clone size: many; D gene: .
CDR3 protein: CASSHGGSSYNSPLHF; CDR3 DNA: TGTGCCAGCAGTCACGGGGGAAGCTCCTATAATTCACCCCTCCACTTT; V gene: TRBV28; J gene: TRBJ1-6; clone size: many; D gene: .
CDR3 protein: CATSGPSASYNEQFF; CDR3 DNA: TGTGCCACCAGTGGCCCCTCAGCCTCCTACAATGAGCAGTTCTTC; V gene: TRBV24-1; J gene: TRBJ2-1; clone size: many; D gene: .
CDR3 protein: CASSLEREGDEQYF; CDR3 DNA: TGCGCCAGCAGCTTGGAAAGGGAAGGGGACGAGCAGTACTTC; V gene: TRBV5-1; J gene: TRBJ2-7; clone size: many; D gene: .
CDR3 protein: CASEREGNEQFF; CDR3 DNA: TGTGCCAGCGAGCGGGAGGGCAATGAGCAGTTCTTC; V gene: TRBV7-9; J gene: TRBJ2-1; clone size: many; D gene: TRBD2
CDR3 protein: CASSPDLAGGSEETQYF; CDR3 DNA: TGTGCCAGCAGCCCAGACCTAGCGGGGGGGTCCGAGGAGACCCAGTACTTC; V gene: TRBV12-3/TRBV12-4; J gene: TRBJ2-5; clone size: many; D gene: TRBD2
CDR3 protein: CASSLRQGADHSPLHF; CDR3 DNA: TGCGCCAGCAGCTTGAGGCAGGGGGCAGATCATTCACCCCTCCACTTT; V gene: TRBV5-1; J gene: TRBJ1-6; clone size: many; D gene: TRBD1
CDR3 protein: CASSLVGPGQGLSPLHF; CDR3 DNA: TGTGCCAGCAGCTTGGTAGGGCCGGGACAGGGACTTTCACCCCTCCACTTT; V gene: TRBV5-6; J gene: TRBJ1-6; clone size: many; D gene: TRBD1
CDR3 protein: CASSYRRNEQFF; CDR3 DNA: TGTGCCAGCAGTTACCGGAGAAATGAGCAGTTCTTC; V gene: TRBV6-2/TRBV6-3; J gene: TRBJ2-1; clone size: many; D gene: .